The clone carrying this T cell receptor (beta chain) occurred many times. The antigen remains unidentified. The germline CDR1 and CDR2 sequences are MNHNY and SVGAGI (reference sequence). The CDR3 has 13 residues. V gave up 2 bases and J gave up 2 bases, with 6 bases separating them. Under the authors' procedure: To classify distant metastasis in papillary thyroid cancer, a model was built from CDR3 differences across clinicopathological groups. TCRdb reprocessed the PCR reads using MiXCR. TCRdb, not the original authors, processed these V and J calls. The sample lists roughly 81,000 clones, around 9.2% seen once, with 8.8% in the top ten. Not a single patient had been given any form of treatment at any point before undergoing thyroid surgery. This sample was taken from a study of metastatic and nonmetastatic thyroid tumors. Whole-study results and caveats: Benign nodules reportedly had significantly lower TCR beta diversity than malignant thyroid tumors in blood and tumor.

Sequenced sample: blood. The genes are TRBV6-6 and TRBJ2-5; maybe TRBD1 (5 bases). The clonotype originates from a female donor with papillary thyroid cancer or a benign thyroid nodule (not recorded which). Some clones in this sample may be carry-over from other donors' samples. CDR3 DNA: TGTGCCAGCAGTTACCAGGGACAAGAGACCCAGTACTTC. This gives the protein CASSYQGQETQYF.